One and the same sample provided the 32 T cell receptor beta chains below, sequenced in a study of PD-1 blockade in classical Hodgkin lymphoma. The patients all showed relapse after autologous stem cell transplantation, while their brentuximab vedotin exposure varied. The study isolated CD8+ T cells from thawed PBMCs by magnetic negative selection. Method: immunoSEQ multiplex PCR; TCRdb's copy keeps in-frame clones and lacks some. The sample lists some 2,500 clones, about 72% occurring once. Source: CD8+ T cells from blood, taken at baseline. These receptors were obtained from a human donor with classical Hodgkin lymphoma.

V usage is TRBV5-4 and J usage is TRBJ2-3; TRBD1 might be the D (5 bases). V was pared by 0 bases and J by 1 base, with 9 bases between. CDR3 length: 15 amino acids. CDR1 SGHNT and CDR2 YYREEE come from the germline V gene (reference sequence). CDR3 DNA: TGTGCCAGCAGCTTGGGCAGGGTGGGCACAGATACGCAGTATTTT. Protein: CASSLGRVGTDTQYF.

V is TRBV18 and J is TRBJ2-5; D assignment may be TRBD1 or TRBD2 (5 bases each). This CDR3 is built from 17 residues. V dropped 3 bases and J dropped 5 bases, with 22 bases sitting between them. Germline-derived CDR1 and CDR2 are KGHSH and LQKENI. The CDR3 is CASSPSTGGAVGETQYF. In nucleotides, the CDR3 is TGTGCCAGCTCACCCTCCACTGGGGGAGCGGTAGGGGAGACCCAGTACTTC.

The chain recombines TRBV6-5 with TRBJ2-2; TRBD1 is a possible D gene (5 bases). Trimming took 2 bases from V and 4 from J, leaving 8 bases between them. CDR1 MNHEY and CDR2 SVGAGI come from the germline V gene. This CDR3 comprises 14 residues. CDR3 in DNA: TGTGCCAGCAGTTACGACAGTGGCACCGGGGAGCTGTTTTTT. Its translation is CASSYDSGTGELFF.

The V gene is TRBV18, the J gene TRBJ2-2; 7 positions agree with TRBD1. The CDR3 spans 14 residues. From germline, CDR1 is KGHSH and CDR2 LQKENI. Trimming at V came to 9 bases and at J to 6 bases, leaving 10 bases not matched to a gene. The CDR3 nucleotides read TGTGCCAGTACCTACAGGGGAAGATCCGGGGAGCTGTTTTTT. This gives the protein CASTYRGRSGELFF.

The chain employs TRBV5-6 and TRBJ1-2, with TRBD1 as a possible D gene (6 bases). The V end lost 2 bases, the J end lost 8 bases, and 19 bases lay between the germline ends. CDR3 size: 15 residues. Germline V CDR1 and CDR2: SGHDT, YYEEEE. The CDR3 reads CASSFLSEQGGGYTF. The CDR3 DNA is TGTGCCAGCAGCTTCCTTTCGGAACAGGGTGGAGGCTACACCTTC.

The chain couples TRBV2 to TRBJ1-2; 7 bases agree with TRBD1. CDR1 is SNHLY, CDR2 FYNNEI, per germline. Losses at the gene ends were 4 bases for V and 7 bases for J; bases not matched to a gene: 9. This CDR3 is built from 14 residues. This CDR3 is CASSATQTGFGYTF. The DNA of the CDR3 is TGTGCCAGCAGTGCGACCCAGACAGGGTTTGGCTACACCTTC.

This clone was seen a few times. The rearrangement joins TRBV9 to TRBJ2-1; the match to TRBD2 covers 11 bases. CDR3 size: 16 residues. Germline V gene lookup returns CDR1 SGDLS and CDR2 YYNGEE. Trimming took 4 bases from V and 5 from J; bases not matched to a gene: 8. The CDR3 region has the DNA TGTGCCAGCAGCTTGTTTAGCGGGGGGGCCGACAATGAGCAGTTCTTC. Translating it yields CASSLFSGGADNEQFF.

The chain links TRBV5-6 to TRBJ1-1, with 8 bases fitting TRBD1. CDR3 length equals 15 residues. The germline gives CDR1 SGHDT, CDR2 YYEEEE. The junction had 5 bases not matched to a gene; V was cut back by 4 bases and J by 0 bases. CDR3 residues: CASSPGQALNTEAFF. CDR3 in DNA: TGTGCCAGCAGCCCGGGACAGGCGCTGAACACTGAAGCTTTCTTT.

The V call is TRBV28, the J call TRBJ2-5; D call uncertain. Germline V gives CDR1 MDHEN, CDR2 SYDVKM. This CDR3 has 15 amino acids. V was cut by 1 base and J by 3 bases, with 12 bases left in between. In DNA, the CDR3 is TGTGCCAGCAGTTTATCCCGACGTGAAAAAGAGACCCAGTACTTC. This encodes CASSLSRREKETQYF.

This clone is termed large. The CDR3 spells CASSLRGAPPWQYF. The CDR3 nucleotides are TGTGCCAGCAGTTTACGGGGGGCGCCCCCGTGGCAGTACTTC. The V call is TRBV27, the J call TRBJ2-7, with D possibly matching TRBD2 (7 bases). Between the trimmed V and J ends, which lost 2 bases and 9 bases, there was a span of 17 bases. Germline CDR1 is MNHEY and CDR2 is SMNVEV (reference sequence). The CDR3 consists of 14 residues.

The chain employs TRBV5-1 and TRBJ2-1, with 8 bases that match TRBD1. Per germline, CDR1 SGHRS and CDR2 YFSETQ. V lost 3 bases and J lost 5; bases outside the gene matches: 7. The CDR3 runs to 15 residues. The CDR3 reads CASSSRQGTNNEQFF. The CDR3 bases are TGCGCCAGCAGCTCCCGACAGGGGACCAACAATGAGCAGTTCTTC.

This rearrangement joins TRBV9 to TRBJ2-3; D remains ambiguous. Trimming removed 0 bases at V and 2 bases at J, with 4 bases between. Germline values: CDR1 SGDLS, CDR2 YYNGEE. The CDR3 has 13 residues. CDR3 amino acids: CASSVGITDTQYF. CDR3 in DNA: TGTGCCAGCAGCGTAGGAATCACAGATACGCAGTATTTT.

This clone was seen a few times. Other nucleotide sequences from this sample produce the same CDR3. The rearrangement uses TRBV19 and TRBJ2-7; D perhaps matches TRBD1 (5 bases). V lost 3 bases and J lost 5, with 8 bases in between. Germline-derived CDR1 and CDR2 are LNHDA and SQIVND (reference sequence). This CDR3 is 12 amino acids long. The CDR3 reads CASSIEGDEQYF. In DNA form, the CDR3 reads TGTGCCAGTAGTATCGAAGGGGACGAGCAGTACTTC. Together with reference TRBV19 and TRBJ2-7, the CDR3 gives the full variable domain: DGGITQSPKYLFRKEGQNVTLSCEQNLNHDAMYWYRQDPGQGLRLIYYSQIVNDFQKGDIAEGYSVSREKKESFPLTVTSAQKNPTAFYLCASSIEGDEQYFGPGTRLTVT.

This rearrangement joins TRBV5-1 to TRBJ2-1, with D hard to call. The CDR3 is 13 residues long. Germline V gene lookup returns CDR1 SGHRS and CDR2 YFSETQ. Trimming left V 1 base short and J 4 bases short, with 6 bases between. The CDR3 protein is CASSLSGYNEQFF. The DNA for the CDR3 is TGCGCCAGCAGCTTGTCTGGTTACAATGAGCAGTTCTTC.

This clone was observed a single time. The chain couples TRBV15 to TRBJ1-2, with 10 positions matching TRBD1. V was pared by 5 bases and J by 7 bases, with 10 bases of the junction left unmatched. The CDR3 is made up of 15 amino acids. Germline CDR1 and CDR2: LNHNV and YYDKDF (reference sequence). CDR3 bases: TGTGCCACCAGCCAGAGGGGGACAGGGGTTTTTGGCTACACCTTC. It encodes CATSQRGTGVFGYTF. Full variable domain (remainder filled in from reference TRBV15 and TRBJ1-2): DAMVIQNPRYQVTQFGKPVTLSCSQTLNHNVMYWYQQKSSQAPKLLFHYYDKDFNNEADTPDNFQSRRPNTSFCFLDIRSPGLGDTAMYLCATSQRGTGVFGYTFGSGTRLTVV.

The chain is built from TRBV5-5 and TRBJ2-7; maybe TRBD1 (6 bases). Deletions cut 1 base from V and 6 bases from J, with 17 bases between. The CDR3 has 15 residues. In germline, CDR1 is SGHKS, CDR2 YYEKEE (reference sequence). The CDR3 region has the DNA TGTGCCAGCAGCTTGTTTTCTGGGGGCATGTTCGAGCAGTACTTC. Protein product: CASSLFSGGMFEQYF. Variable domain in full (rest from reference TRBV5-5 and TRBJ2-7): DAGVTQSPTHLIKTRGQQVTLRCSPISGHKSVSWYQQVLGQGPQFIFQYYEKEERGRGNFPDRFSARQFPNYSSELNVNALLLGDSALYLCASSLFSGGMFEQYFGPGTRLTVT.

V gene TRBV10-2 combines with J gene TRBJ2-5, with D unresolved. Germline loops: CDR1 WSHSY, CDR2 SAAADI. The CDR3 runs 12 residues. The germline V and J ends were trimmed by 2 bases and 8 bases, with 9 bases remaining between them. The CDR3 bases are TGCGCCAGCAGTGAGACGAAGAGAACCCAGTACTTC. Translated: CASSETKRTQYF.

The chain carries TRBV7-2 and TRBJ2-1; TRBD1 is a possible D gene (5 bases). This CDR3 is built from 18 residues. V was trimmed by 3 bases and J by 1 base, leaving 19 bases between them. CDR1 is SGHTA and CDR2 is FQGNSA in the germline V gene. The CDR3 region has the DNA TGTGCCAGCAGCTTTTCCAGGGATTTAGTAAGTTCCTACAATGAGCAGTTCTTC. As protein: CASSFSRDLVSSYNEQFF.

The chain has TRBV5-1 and TRBJ2-5; D is undetermined. This CDR3 region has 16 residues. CDR1 SGHRS and CDR2 YFSETQ come from the germline V gene. The V gene lost 2 bases and the J gene lost 3 bases, with 17 bases spanning the gap. The CDR3 loop reads CASSFESLRRKETQYF. CDR3 sequence (DNA): TGCGCCAGCAGCTTCGAGTCCCTCCGGAGAAAAGAGACCCAGTACTTC.

This chain connects TRBV27 to TRBJ2-1, with TRBD2 matching 11 bases. The CDR3 is 19 residues long. V lost 2 bases and J lost 6; bases outside the gene matches: 15. Germline V gene sequence: CDR1 MNHEY, CDR2 SMNVEV (reference sequence). CDR3 sequence: CASSLLPPTGLAVINEQFF. In DNA, the CDR3 is TGTGCCAGCAGTTTACTCCCTCCCACGGGACTAGCGGTCATCAATGAGCAGTTCTTC.

The chain is built from TRBV28 and TRBJ1-1, with 10 bases lining up with TRBD1. The CDR3 runs 16 residues. Germline V gene sequence: CDR1 MDHEN, CDR2 SYDVKM. The J segment lost 5 bases and the V segment lost 5 bases, leaving 11 bases of the junction unmatched. CDR3 region: CASSPHLDRGRTEAFF. CDR3 bases: TGTGCCAGCAGTCCCCATCTGGACAGGGGGAGGACTGAAGCTTTCTTT.

The chain joins TRBV13 to TRBJ2-1, with TRBD2 as a possible D gene (6 bases). Germline V gives CDR1 PRHDT, CDR2 FYEKMQ (reference sequence). V was cut by 6 bases and J by 2 bases, with 11 bases left in between. This CDR3 has 14 amino acids. In DNA form, the CDR3 reads TGTGCCAGCAGGGAGGAGGGCGCCTACAATGAGCAGTTCTTC. Its translation is CASREEGAYNEQFF.

The chain uses TRBV7-9 and TRBJ2-5; D ambiguous. This CDR3 has 14 residues. In germline, CDR1 is SEHNR, CDR2 FQNEAQ (reference sequence). V was trimmed by 1 base and J by 0 bases, leaving 6 bases between them. Written as DNA, the CDR3 is TGTGCCAGCAGCTTAGATACGGACCAAGAGACCCAGTACTTC. It encodes CASSLDTDQETQYF.

This sequence joins TRBV4-1 and TRBJ1-1, with unresolved D. V lost 5 bases and J 11 bases, leaving 18 bases between the germline ends. CDR1 and CDR2 from the germline V gene are MGHRA and YSYEKL. This CDR3 comprises 13 residues. CDR3 bases: TGCGCCAGCAGCGGGTTTGATGTTGGTATGGCTTTCTTT. It codes for CASSGFDVGMAFF.

There are a few counts of this clone. The chain uses TRBV27 and TRBJ2-1; D may match TRBD1 or TRBD2 (5 bases each). V gave up 2 bases and J gave up 6 bases, with 11 bases separating them. The CDR3 is made up of 14 amino acids. From germline, CDR1 is MNHEY and CDR2 SMNVEV (reference sequence). The CDR3 loop reads CASSLRDGFNEQFF. The CDR3 DNA reads as TGTGCCAGCAGTTTAAGGGACGGCTTCAATGAGCAGTTCTTC.

V usage is TRBV2 and J usage is TRBJ2-3, with 9 bases identical to TRBD2. This CDR3 spans 19 amino acids. With V trimmed by 4 bases and J by 6 bases, 20 bases remained unmatched. Per germline, CDR1 SNHLY and CDR2 FYNNEI. CDR3 loop: CASSGTVHSWREGLDTQYF. The CDR3 coding sequence is TGTGCCAGCAGTGGGACGGTCCATAGTTGGCGGGAGGGCCTGGATACGCAGTATTTT.

The V and J genes are TRBV4-1 and TRBJ2-5; D remains ambiguous. The CDR3 contains 13 residues. Per germline, CDR1 MGHRA and CDR2 YSYEKL. V was trimmed by 4 bases and J by 3 bases, leaving 9 bases between them. CDR3 loop: CASSPLLEETQYF. The DNA of the CDR3 is TGCGCCAGCAGCCCGCTCCTGGAAGAGACCCAGTACTTC.

This clone turned up a few times. This CDR3 reads CASSHHSGGAPYGYTF. CDR3 nucleotides: TGTGCCAGCAGCCATCACTCGGGGGGCGCCCCTTATGGCTACACCTTC. The V and J genes are TRBV27 and TRBJ1-2, with D tentatively TRBD1 (6 bases). This CDR3 comprises 16 residues. Germline CDR1 and CDR2: MNHEY and SMNVEV (reference sequence). Trimming cost V 6 bases and J 5 bases, with 22 bases left between them.

The V call is TRBV11-2, the J call TRBJ2-1, with a possible D match to TRBD1 (6 bases). This CDR3 region has 13 residues. Trimming removed 5 bases from V and 4 bases from J, with 9 bases in between. Per germline, CDR1 SGHAT and CDR2 FQNNGV. CDR3 nucleotide sequence: TGTGCCAGCAGCCTGGGACATTACAATGAGCAGTTCTTC. This codes for CASSLGHYNEQFF.

The chain uses TRBV28 and TRBJ1-4; TRBD1 might be the D (6 bases). V lost 4 bases to trimming and J lost 7 bases, with 16 bases between them. The CDR3 spans 15 residues. Per the germline V gene, CDR1 is MDHEN and CDR2 is SYDVKM. The CDR3 bases are TGTGCCAGCAGTTCGAGGGGGGTTTGGAGTGAAAAACTGTTTTTT. Protein sequence: CASSSRGVWSEKLFF.

The V gene is TRBV29-1, the J gene TRBJ1-1; the D gene is possibly TRBD1 (5 bases). The ends were cut back, 0 bases at V and 0 bases at J, with 17 bases in the middle. CDR1 and CDR2 (germline): SQVTM, ANQGSEA. The length of the CDR3 is 17 residues. The CDR3 loop reads CSVEDGGRSMMNTEAFF. Written as DNA, the CDR3 is TGCAGCGTTGAAGACGGGGGGAGATCGATGATGAACACTGAAGCTTTCTTT.

The chain has TRBV7-9 and TRBJ2-5, with D perhaps TRBD1 (6 bases). Germline loops: CDR1 SEHNR, CDR2 FQNEAQ (reference sequence). The ends were cut back, 3 bases at V and 3 bases at J, with 11 bases in the middle. This CDR3 contains 14 residues. The CDR3 region is CASSLLGGKETQYF. In nucleotides, the CDR3 is TGTGCCAGCAGCTTGCTAGGGGGAAAAGAGACCCAGTACTTC.